The clone carrying this T cell receptor beta chain was counted many times. Diagnosis rested on symptoms, serum thyroxine and TRAb, thyroid ultrasound, and orbital computed tomography. Amplification yielded TCR beta CDR3 regions, with RNA transcripts as the source. TCR CDR3 underwent first-round RT-PCR with the HTBI primer set. TCRdb processed the multiplex PCR reads anew with MiXCR; each CDR3 protein has one entry. The sample contains hundreds of thousands of distinct CDR3 sequences, approximately 15% of which appear only once. In germline, CDR1 is MDHEN, CDR2 SYDVKM. V was shortened by 4 bases and J by 1 base, with 16 bases between the two germline ends. The CDR3 totals 16 residues. The data were obtained in a study of T cells in Graves' hyperthyroidism and ophthalmopathy.

This TCR derives from a woman in her thirties or forties with Graves' hyperthyroidism. This chain uses TRBV28 with TRBJ1-1; D may be TRBD1 (6 bases). Source material: blood. The CDR3 is CASSSGALTGNTEAFF. The CDR3, as DNA: TGTGCCAGCAGTTCGGGGGCCCTCACGGGGAACACTGAAGCTTTCTTT. The full variable domain, completed using reference TRBV28 and TRBJ1-1, is DVKVTQSSRYLVKRTGEKVFLECVQDMDHENMFWYRQDPGLGLRLIYFSYDVKMKEKGDIPEGYSVSREKKERFSLILESASTNQTSMYLCASSSGALTGNTEAFFGQGTRLTVV.